Listed below are T cell receptor beta chains from one sample, sequenced in a study of T-cell memory formation after mild COVID-19. TCRdb used MiXCR to reprocess the 5' RACE reads, holding one entry per CDR3 protein. This table holds 250,000 to 350,000 distinct CDR3 sequences, about a sixth found once. The specimen was PBMCs or a T cell subset sorted from them (not recorded which). These receptors all come from a man between 18 and 35 years old who had mild COVID-19 (a few samples of this study predate the infection). Cell type and time point are not known. CDR3s include the opening cysteine and the closing phenylalanine or tryptophan. A D gene is named only where the DNA matches it firmly. A clone size is listed for some rows: how often the clone was seen (once, few, many), or a class if it is expanded.

size: few
D: NA
V: TRBV3-1
J: TRBJ2-6
DNA: TGTGCCAGCAGCGGAGAGGCTGGGGCCAACGTCCTGACTTTC
CDR3: CASSGEAGANVLTF

size: NA
D: NA
V: TRBV5-1
J: TRBJ2-3
DNA: TGCGCCAGCAGCCCCGGTTATTTAACCGACAAACACACAGATACGCAGTATTTT
CDR3: CASSPGYLTDKHTDTQYF

size: many
D: NA
V: TRBV7-2
J: TRBJ1-5
DNA: TGTGCCAGCAGCTTCGCGACAGAAAATCAGCCCCAGCATTTT
CDR3: CASSFATENQPQHF

size: few
D: TRBD2
V: TRBV7-8
J: TRBJ2-1
DNA: TGTGCCAGCAGCTCCCCGGGACTAGCGGCTTTGGGGCAGTTCTTC
CDR3: CASSSPGLAALGQFF

size: few
D: NA
V: TRBV6-1
J: TRBJ2-7
DNA: TGTGCCAGCAGTGAACACTCGGCGGACCTCTCCTACGAGCAGTACTTC
CDR3: CASSEHSADLSYEQYF

size: NA
D: NA
V: TRBV27
J: TRBJ2-7
DNA: TGTGCCAGCAGTTTCCACGAAAAGGACGAGCAGTACTTC
CDR3: CASSFHEKDEQYF

size: few
D: NA
V: TRBV20-1
J: TRBJ2-5
DNA: TGCAGTGCTAGGCCCCACGGAGAGACCCAGTACTTC
CDR3: CSARPHGETQYF

size: many
D: NA
V: TRBV4-2
J: TRBJ2-5
DNA: TGTGCCAGCAGCCAAGGGGGTGGTATGATCGTGACCCAGTACTTC
CDR3: CASSQGGGMIVTQYF

size: few
D: TRBD2
V: TRBV13
J: TRBJ2-5
DNA: TGTGCCAGCAGGACTAGCGGGGGGCTCGAGACCCAGTACTTC
CDR3: CASRTSGGLETQYF

size: NA
D: NA
V: TRBV2
J: TRBJ2-1
DNA: TGTGCCAGTCCGGGGTTTTCCTACAATGAGCAGTTCTTC
CDR3: CASPGFSYNEQFF

size: NA
D: NA
V: TRBV9
J: TRBJ1-6
DNA: TGTGCCAGCAGTCGGGGGGGCGACTATAATTCACCCCTCCACTTT
CDR3: CASSRGGDYNSPLHF

size: NA
D: TRBD1
V: TRBV29-1
J: TRBJ2-5
DNA: TGCAGCGCAAGGACAGGGGGTGAGACCCAGTACTTC
CDR3: CSARTGGETQYF

size: NA
D: NA
V: TRBV12-3/TRBV12-4
J: TRBJ1-5
DNA: TGTGCCAGCAGCAGACAAATTTCGGGCAATCAGCCCCAGCATTTT
CDR3: CASSRQISGNQPQHF

size: NA
D: TRBD1
V: TRBV2
J: TRBJ1-4
DNA: TGTGCCAGCATCAGACAGGGAAATGAAAAACTGTTTTTT
CDR3: CASIRQGNEKLFF

size: many
D: NA
V: TRBV12-3/TRBV12-4
J: TRBJ2-3
DNA: TGTGCCAGCAGTGGAGAGGAACCTGACCGGCGAAATACGCAGTATTTT
CDR3: CASSGEEPDRRNTQYF

size: few
D: TRBD1
V: TRBV5-1
J: TRBJ1-2
DNA: TGCGCCAGCAGCTTGTCGACAGGGGTTTATAACTATGGCTACACCTTC
CDR3: CASSLSTGVYNYGYTF

size: NA
D: NA
V: TRBV5-1
J: TRBJ2-1
DNA: TGCGCCAGCAGCTCACAAGGGAGCAATGAGCAGTTCTTC
CDR3: CASSSQGSNEQFF

size: few
D: NA
V: TRBV11-2
J: TRBJ1-1
DNA: TGTGCCAGCAGCCATTATACAGGGAAGGACACTGAAGCTTTCTTT
CDR3: CASSHYTGKDTEAFF